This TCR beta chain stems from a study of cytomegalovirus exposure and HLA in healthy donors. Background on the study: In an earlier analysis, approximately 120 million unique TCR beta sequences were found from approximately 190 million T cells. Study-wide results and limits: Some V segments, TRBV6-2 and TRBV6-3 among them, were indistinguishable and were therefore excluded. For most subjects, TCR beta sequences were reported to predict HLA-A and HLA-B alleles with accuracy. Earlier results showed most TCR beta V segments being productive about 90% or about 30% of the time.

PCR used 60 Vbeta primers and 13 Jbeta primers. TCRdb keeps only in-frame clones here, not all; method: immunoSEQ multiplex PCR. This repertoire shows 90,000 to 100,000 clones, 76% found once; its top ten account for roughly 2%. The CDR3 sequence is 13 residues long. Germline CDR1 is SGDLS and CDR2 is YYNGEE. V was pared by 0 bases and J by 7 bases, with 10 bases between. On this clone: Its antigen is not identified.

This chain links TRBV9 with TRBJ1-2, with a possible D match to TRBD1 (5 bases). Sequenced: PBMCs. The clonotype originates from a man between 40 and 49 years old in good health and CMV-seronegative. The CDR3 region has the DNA TGTGCCAGCAGCGTAGGGGGCGGTACTGGCTACACCTTC. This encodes CASSVGGGTGYTF.